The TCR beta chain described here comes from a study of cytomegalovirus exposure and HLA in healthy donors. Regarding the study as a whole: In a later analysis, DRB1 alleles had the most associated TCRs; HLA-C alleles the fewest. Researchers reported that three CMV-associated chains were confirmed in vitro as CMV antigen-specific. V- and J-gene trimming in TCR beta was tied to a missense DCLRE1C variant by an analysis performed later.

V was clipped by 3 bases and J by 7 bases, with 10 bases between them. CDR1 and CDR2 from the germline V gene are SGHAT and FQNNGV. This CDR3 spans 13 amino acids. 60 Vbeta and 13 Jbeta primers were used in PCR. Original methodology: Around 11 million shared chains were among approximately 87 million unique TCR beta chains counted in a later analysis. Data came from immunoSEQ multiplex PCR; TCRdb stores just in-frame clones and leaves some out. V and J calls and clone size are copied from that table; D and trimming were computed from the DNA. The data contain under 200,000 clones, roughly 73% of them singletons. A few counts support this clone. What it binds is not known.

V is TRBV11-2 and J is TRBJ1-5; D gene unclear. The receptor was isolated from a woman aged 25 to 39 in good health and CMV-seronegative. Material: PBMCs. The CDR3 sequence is CASSFMPGQPQHF. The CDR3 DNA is TGTGCCAGCAGCTTTATGCCGGGGCAGCCCCAGCATTTT.